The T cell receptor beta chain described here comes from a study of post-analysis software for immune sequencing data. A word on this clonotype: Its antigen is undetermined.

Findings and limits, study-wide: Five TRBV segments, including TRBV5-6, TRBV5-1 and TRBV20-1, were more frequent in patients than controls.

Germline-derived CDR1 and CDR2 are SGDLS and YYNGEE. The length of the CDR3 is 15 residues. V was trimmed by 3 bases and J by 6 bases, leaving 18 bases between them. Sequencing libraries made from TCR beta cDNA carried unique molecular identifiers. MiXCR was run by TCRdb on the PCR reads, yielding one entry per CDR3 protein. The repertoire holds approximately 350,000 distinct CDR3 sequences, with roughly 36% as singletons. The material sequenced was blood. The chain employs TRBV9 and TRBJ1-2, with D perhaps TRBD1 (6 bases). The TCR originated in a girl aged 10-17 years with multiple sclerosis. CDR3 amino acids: CASSAGTPLLDGYTF. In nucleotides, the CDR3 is TGTGCCAGCAGCGCCGGGACACCACTCCTCGATGGCTACACCTTC.